Listed below are T cell receptor beta chains from one sample, sequenced in a study of T-cell reconstitution after alpha-beta-depleted transplantation in children. TCRdb reanalysed the PCR reads using MiXCR and keeps one entry per CDR3 protein. Of 700,000 to 950,000 distinct CDR3 sequences listed, about 15% are singletons. Sequencing used PBMCs, mostly from graft donor cells, obtained 360 days after TCRalphabeta/CD19-depleted stem cell transplant. The receptors here all came from a male patient aged 10 to 17 who had a stem cell transplant for acute lymphoblastic leukemia, so the T cells may come from the graft donor. Each CDR3 is given with its conserved first and last residue.

v_call	cdr3_length	j_call	cdr3_aa
TRBV12-3/TRBV12-4	17	TRBJ2-7	CASSSMVIAGLSYEQYF
TRBV3-1	12	TRBJ2-5	CASLDRQETQYF
TRBV15	13	TRBJ1-5	CATSKQGNQPQHF
TRBV20-1	15	TRBJ2-7	CSARYLAGNSYEQYF
TRBV15	14	TRBJ1-1	CATSRDRANTEAFF
TRBV5-1	14	TRBJ2-1	CASSQLPTINEQFF
TRBV20-1	18	TRBJ2-2	CSARTTSGYEGYAGELFF
TRBV5-6	13	TRBJ1-1	CASSSRERAEAFF
TRBV7-9	17	TRBJ2-1	CASSLVGSGRDYNEQFF
TRBV29-1	12	TRBJ1-1	CSVVLGGTEAFF
TRBV5-1	16	TRBJ2-1	CASSRLDRGRTNEQFF
TRBV5-6	13	TRBJ2-7	CASNPGGPYEQYF
TRBV5-1	16	TRBJ1-2	CASSDGDRAANYGYTF
TRBV7-9	15	TRBJ2-4	CASSSGRSAKNIQYF
TRBV18	13	TRBJ1-5	CASSPLANQPQHF
TRBV20-1	14	TRBJ2-1	CSARSGGRYNEQFF
TRBV29-1	14	TRBJ2-5	CSVKPLSSQETQYF
TRBV5-1	14	TRBJ1-5	CASSPKHRDQPQHF
TRBV7-9	15	TRBJ2-7	CASSLALGTLDEQYF
TRBV6-5	15	TRBJ2-2	CASSYAELNTGELFF
TRBV5-1	12	TRBJ2-5	CASRLHQETQYF
TRBV6-1	14	TRBJ2-7	CASRGTGGRWEQYF
TRBV7-9	15	TRBJ2-1	CASSHSIDSYNEQFF
TRBV13	13	TRBJ2-7	CASSFRTVRRQYF
TRBV29-1	16	TRBJ2-3	CSVEGDRVPSTDTQYF
TRBV7-6	16	TRBJ2-5	CASSSPELTRTETQYF
TRBV29-1	12	TRBJ2-3	CSVGGGTDTQYF
TRBV5-5	13	TRBJ2-7	CASSFPGAHEQYF
TRBV5-6	11	TRBJ1-2	CASSLMAGATF
TRBV5-1	14	TRBJ2-1	CASSSRQGYNEQFF
TRBV11-2	18	TRBJ2-7	CASSLVAKAGGPAGEQYF
TRBV27	15	TRBJ1-5	CASSLSDRGQQPQHF
TRBV25-1	13	TRBJ2-3	CASRDTYTDTQYF
TRBV7-9	14	TRBJ2-7	CASSFLGGGSEQYF
TRBV4-1	16	TRBJ2-1	CASSQLAESSYNEQFF
TRBV12-3/TRBV12-4	15	TRBJ2-1	CASRLGLAEYNEQFF
TRBV10-1	14	TRBJ2-1	CASIRGQSYNEQFF
TRBV6-1	14	TRBJ2-7	CASSELVGGQEQYF
TRBV7-4	15	TRBJ2-1	CASPPKREGQNEQFF
TRBV13	11	TRBJ2-7	CASSRRGEAYF
TRBV2	13	TRBJ2-2	CASRRTGTGELFF
TRBV5-1	16	TRBJ2-1	CASSFMVAGNGNEQFF
TRBV5-1	15	TRBJ1-4	CASSVDGGSNEKLFF
TRBV7-6	15	TRBJ2-7	CASSLTWLADYEQYF
TRBV7-8	16	TRBJ2-7	CASSSREGGRTYEQYF
TRBV20-1	12	TRBJ2-1	CSALILGNEQFF
TRBV7-2	15	TRBJ2-1	CASSARDRGRNEQFF
TRBV12-3/TRBV12-4	16	TRBJ1-2	CASSPWQGSPMGGYTF
TRBV12-3/TRBV12-4	13	TRBJ2-7	CASSQPGSYEQYF
TRBV29-1	11	TRBJ2-2	CSVGDSGELFF
TRBV7-9	16	TRBJ2-5	CASSLGDRGYQETQYF
TRBV29-1	13	TRBJ1-1	CSVEEGAGTEAFF
TRBV5-1	13	TRBJ2-2	CASGRQNTGELFF